This entry lists 16 T cell receptor beta chains sequenced from one sample in a study of Graves' ophthalmopathy and Graves' hyperthyroidism. The authors amplified TCR beta CDR3 regions from RNA transcripts. An opening RT-PCR round employed HTBI primers and preceded a second-round multiplex PCR. TCRdb reprocessed the multiplex PCR reads via MiXCR and lists one record per CDR3 protein. This table has almost 750,000 distinct CDR3 sequences, roughly 40% appearing once. Material for sequencing was peripheral blood. All receptors derive from an adult man with Graves' ophthalmopathy.

This chain connects TRBV10-3 to TRBJ2-7; D possibly corresponds to TRBD1 (6 bases). In germline, CDR1 is ENHRY, CDR2 SYGVKD. The ends were cut back, 6 bases at V and 5 bases at J, with 17 bases in the middle. The CDR3 sequence is 14 residues long. Written as DNA, the CDR3 is TGTGCCATCAGCTTGTGGCAGGGGTTCAACGAGCAGTACTTC. Its protein is CAISLWQGFNEQYF.

As concerns this clonotype: A read error may explain this, as a much larger clone is one base away. The rearrangement links TRBV10-3 to TRBJ1-2; 8 bases align to TRBD1. The germline V gene has CDR1 ENHRY and CDR2 SYGVKD. The CDR3 length is 15 residues. CDR3 in amino acids: CAVSESTGVSGGYTF. The CDR3 nucleotides read TGTGCCGTCAGTGAGTCGACAGGGGTCTCAGGTGGCTACACCTTC.

This rearrangement joins TRBV6-2 or TRBV6-3 to TRBJ1-2, with D unclear. V was clipped by 0 bases and J by 6 bases, with 8 bases between them. Germline CDR1 is MNHEY and CDR2 is SVGEGT. The CDR3 totals 13 residues. The CDR3 DNA reads TGTGCCAGCAGTTACTCGGCATCCCATGGCTACACCTTC. It encodes CASSYSASHGYTF.

This clonotype was detected a few times. The chain recombines TRBV4-3 with TRBJ2-5; a weak D match, TRBD1 (5 bases). The CDR3 is 17 amino acids. V was pared by 1 base and J by 5 bases, with 20 bases between. Germline-derived CDR1 and CDR2 are LGHNA and YSLEER. In DNA, the CDR3 is TGCGCCAGCAGCCAAGCCTACCTCCGTGCAGGGCAGGAGACCCAGTACTTC. Translated, it gives CASSQAYLRAGQETQYF.

This clonotype was seen many times. The V and J genes are TRBV9 and TRBJ1-1; D uncertain. The CDR3 has 14 residues. V was cut by 1 base and J by 1 base, with 8 bases left in between. The germline gives CDR1 SGDLS, CDR2 YYNGEE. The DNA for the CDR3 is TGTGCCAGCAGCGTAAGGCAGGAGAACACTGAAGCTTTCTTT. As protein: CASSVRQENTEAFF.

This clonotype has more than one count but fewer than ten. The rearrangement links TRBV11-3 to TRBJ2-5, with 9 bases identical to TRBD2. Germline CDR1 reads SGHNT; CDR2 reads YENEEA. The V segment lost 5 bases and the J segment 4 bases; nucleotides outside the gene matches: 14. The CDR3 covers 17 residues. CDR3 sequence (DNA): TGTGCCAGCAGCCAAAGGGAAGTAGCGGGAGTCCGAGAGACCCAGTACTTC. Protein product: CASSQREVAGVRETQYF.

The chain employs TRBV24-1 and TRBJ1-5, with D possibly TRBD1 on 5 matching bases. V lost 4 bases and J 7 bases, leaving 13 bases between the germline ends. The germline CDR1 and CDR2 sequences are KGHDR and SFDVKD. There are 14 residues in the CDR3. CDR3 sequence (DNA): TGTGCCACCAGTGACCCAGGGACGGAGCAGCCCCAGCATTTT. Its translation: CATSDPGTEQPQHF.

This clonotype appeared many times. The J gene is TRBJ1-1, the V gene TRBV29-1; TRBD1 is a possible D gene (6 bases). Germline lookup yields CDR1 SQVTM and CDR2 ANQGSEA. The CDR3 contains 14 residues. In DNA, the CDR3 is TGCGGACTAACTGCGGGGGGCAGGGATACTGAAGCTTTCTTT. It is translated as CGLTAGGRDTEAFF.

The chain combines TRBV29-1 with TRBJ1-1; no clear D gene. Trimming removed 8 bases at V and 0 bases at J, with 16 bases between. Germline V gene lookup returns CDR1 SQVTM and CDR2 ANQGSEA. The CDR3 spans 14 residues. The CDR3, as DNA: TGCAGCAGCCCCCGCACAGTCATGAACACTGAAGCTTTCTTT. Protein product: CSSPRTVMNTEAFF. Filled out from reference TRBV29-1 and TRBJ1-1, the complete variable domain reads SAVISQKPSRDICQRGTSLTIQCQVDSQVTMMFWYRQQPGQSLTLIATANQGSEATYESGFVIDKFPISRPNLTFSTLTVSNMSPEDSSIYLCSSPRTVMNTEAFFGQGTRLTVV.

To note about this clonotype: A much larger clone sits a single nucleotide away, making a read error possible. CDR3 coding DNA: TGTGCCAGCATAAAGGCAGGGAGGAACGAGCAGTACTTC. Protein product: CASIKAGRNEQYF. The chain has TRBV2 and TRBJ2-5, with D possibly matching TRBD2 (6 bases). Judging by the DNA end, TRBJ2-7 fits better; the J call may be wrong. The germline CDR1 and CDR2 sequences are SNHLY and FYNNEI. This CDR3 is 13 amino acids long.

This clonotype occurred many times. The genes are TRBV2 and TRBJ2-5; TRBD2 might be the D (6 bases). The germline gives CDR1 SNHLY, CDR2 FYNNEI. This CDR3 has 15 residues. V shed 5 bases and J shed 3 bases, with 16 bases lying between them. CDR3 DNA sequence: TGTGCCAGCAGTCCGGCGGGGACCCCCGAAGAGACCCAGTACTTC. Translating it yields CASSPAGTPEETQYF.

In this sample, this clonotype turned up a few times. The chain carries TRBV5-1 and TRBJ1-2, with a possible D match to TRBD1 (6 bases). Trimming pared 4 bases from V and 4 bases from J, leaving 11 bases between. This CDR3 contains 13 residues. Germline CDR1 reads SGHRS; CDR2 reads YFSETQ. CDR3 DNA sequence: TGCGCCAGCAGCGCCGCAGGGGTCTATGGCTACACCTTC. As protein: CASSAAGVYGYTF. Together with reference TRBV5-1 and TRBJ1-2, the CDR3 gives the full variable domain: KAGVTQTPRYLIKTRGQQVTLSCSPISGHRSVSWYQQTPGQGLQFLFEYFSETQRNKGNFPGRFSGRQFSNSRSEMNVSTLELGDSALYLCASSAAGVYGYTFGSGTRLTVV.

Concerning this clonotype itself: Germline and junction disagree at one end, which may indicate a read error. This chain links TRBV24-1 with TRBJ1-5; 9 bases align to TRBD1. The CDR3 is 17 residues long. Germline V lookup: CDR1 KGHDR, CDR2 SFDVKD. This CDR3 is CASSFQGTGIGGQPQHF. The DNA of the CDR3 is TGTGCCAGCAGTTTTCAGGGGACAGGGATCGGAGGTCAGCCCCAGCATTTT.

Concerning this clonotype: Since a far larger clone is one base different, this is likely a read error. The chain employs TRBV11-2 and TRBJ2-5, with D unresolved. Germline lookup yields CDR1 SGHAT and CDR2 FQNNGV. The CDR3 contains 11 residues. The CDR3 sequence is CAISWEGTQYF. CDR3 nucleotide sequence: TGTGCCATCAGCTGGGAAGGGACCCAGTACTTC.

This clonotype was seen only a few times. The chain employs TRBV2 and TRBJ2-2, with 7 bases identical to TRBD2. Germline CDR1 is SNHLY and CDR2 is FYNNEI. V dropped 5 bases and J dropped 2; count of bases not matched to a gene: 5. There are 15 residues in the CDR3. The CDR3 loop reads CASSLAESNTGELFF. The DNA for the CDR3 is TGTGCCAGCAGTCTAGCGGAGTCTAACACCGGGGAGCTGTTTTTT.

Comment on this clonotype: Because it lacks the conserved phenylalanine or tryptophan at the end, this CDR3 is likely a read error. The chain joins TRBV9 to TRBJ1-2; D is unclear. Germline CDR1 is SGDLS and CDR2 is YYNGEE. The V end was cut by 7 bases, the J end by 0 bases, with 10 bases between. The CDR3 is 13 residues long. The CDR3 protein is CASSTETNYGYTL. CDR3 bases: TGTGCCAGCTCCACGGAAACTAACTATGGCTACACCCTC.